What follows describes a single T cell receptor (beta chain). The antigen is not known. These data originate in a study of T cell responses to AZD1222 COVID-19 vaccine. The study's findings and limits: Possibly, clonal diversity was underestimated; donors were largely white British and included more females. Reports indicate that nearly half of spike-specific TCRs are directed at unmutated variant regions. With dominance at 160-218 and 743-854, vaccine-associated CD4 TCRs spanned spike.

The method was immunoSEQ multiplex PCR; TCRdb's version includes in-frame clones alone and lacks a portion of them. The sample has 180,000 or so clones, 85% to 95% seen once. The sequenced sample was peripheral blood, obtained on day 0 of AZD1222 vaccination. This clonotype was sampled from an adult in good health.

Written as DNA, the CDR3 is TGTGCCAGCAGCCACTTTCGGACAGGACAGTCCGAAGCTTTCTTT. This gives the protein CASSHFRTGQSEAFF. The chain combines TRBV3-1 (or the pseudogene TRBV3-2) with TRBJ1-1; 7 bases are a match to TRBD1. CDR1 and CDR2 (germline): LGHDT, YNNKEL (reference sequence). The V gene end was trimmed by 3 bases and the J gene end by 8 bases; junction bases not matched to a gene: 12. CDR3 size: 15 residues.